These 30 T cell receptor beta chains share one sample of origin, sequenced in a study of shared clonotypes between healthy human individuals. Assay: immunoSEQ multiplex PCR; the TCRdb copy retains only in-frame clones and omits some. The sample shows under 600,000 clones, about 96% of them seen only once. The material sequenced was naive CD4+ T cells sorted from blood. Subset defined: CD45RA+ positively selected. These receptors were collected from a woman in her 30s in good health.

DNA for the CDR3: TGTGCCAGCAGCTTCGTGGTCACCGGGGAGCTGTTTTTT. Amino acids: CASSFVVTGELFF. The V gene is TRBV7-2, the J gene TRBJ2-2; D uncertain. V lost 3 bases and J lost 4, with 6 bases in between. Germline CDR1 is SGHTA and CDR2 is FQGNSA. The CDR3 totals 13 residues.

The rearrangement joins TRBV25-1 to TRBJ2-7; tentatively, D is TRBD2 (6 bases). Per germline, CDR1 MGHDK and CDR2 SYGVNS. V lost 7 bases and J lost 3, with 13 bases in between. The CDR3 is 13 amino acids. CDR3 region: CASTRASVYEQYF. The CDR3 DNA reads as TGTGCCAGCACCAGGGCTAGCGTCTACGAGCAGTACTTC.

The chain joins TRBV6-5 to TRBJ1-1; D perhaps matches TRBD1 (6 bases). Trimming left V 7 bases short and J 10 bases short, with 16 bases between. CDR1 MNHEY and CDR2 SVGAGI come from the germline V gene. The CDR3 sequence is 12 residues long. The CDR3 is CASTPGGARAFF. CDR3 coding DNA: TGTGCCAGCACTCCGGGGGGCGCCCGAGCTTTCTTT.

The DNA for the CDR3 is TGCGCCAGCAGCCAAGTGGGATCGCGGGGAGGGGGTGGCTACACCTTC. It codes for CASSQVGSRGGGGYTF. V and J are TRBV4-1 and TRBJ1-2; a weak D match, TRBD1 (6 bases). Germline V gene lookup returns CDR1 MGHRA and CDR2 YSYEKL. This CDR3 has 16 amino acids. Trimming shortened V by 1 base and J by 7 bases, and 19 bases separated the two germline ends.

This chain links TRBV5-1 with TRBJ1-3; D is ambiguous. V was trimmed by 3 bases and J by 0 bases, leaving 7 bases between them. CDR3 length: 14 residues. Germline V CDR1 and CDR2: SGHRS, YFSETQ. The CDR3 protein is CASSSSRSGNTIYF. DNA for the CDR3: TGCGCCAGCAGCTCGTCTCGCTCTGGAAACACCATATATTTT.

The V call is TRBV5-4, the J call TRBJ2-7; weak D call: TRBD2 (6 bases). Trimming shortened V by 1 base and J by 2 bases, and 10 bases separated the two germline ends. This CDR3 is built from 14 residues. From germline, CDR1 is SGHNT and CDR2 YYREEE (reference sequence). CDR3 region: CASSLPGGAYEQYF. The DNA for the CDR3 is TGTGCCAGCAGCTTGCCGGGCGGGGCCTACGAGCAGTACTTC.

The gene calls are TRBV11-2 and TRBJ2-7; a weak D match, TRBD2 (6 bases). The V and J ends lost 0 bases and 5 bases respectively, with 11 bases between them. Germline CDR1 SGHAT, CDR2 FQNNGV. This CDR3 is built from 14 residues. CDR3 DNA: TGTGCCAGCAGCTTAGAGGGGGGATTAAACGAGCAGTACTTC. It is translated as CASSLEGGLNEQYF.

This clone occurred a few times. This chain connects TRBV28 to TRBJ1-5; the D gene is possibly TRBD1 (5 bases). The germline V gene has CDR1 MDHEN and CDR2 SYDVKM. The V end was cut by 6 bases, the J end by 4 bases, with 13 bases between. The CDR3 is 14 amino acids. The CDR3, as DNA: TGTGCCAGCAGCCTCGGGGCAGTAAATCAGCCCCAGCATTTT. Protein sequence: CASSLGAVNQPQHF.

The J gene is TRBJ2-7, the V gene TRBV7-9; 10 bases are a match to TRBD1. V dropped 5 bases and J dropped 2; count of bases not matched to a gene: 6. The CDR3 spans 15 residues. Germline lookup yields CDR1 SEHNR and CDR2 FQNEAQ (reference sequence). This CDR3 is CASSLRTGGTYEQYF. CDR3 coding DNA: TGTGCCAGCAGCCTTAGGACAGGGGGGACCTACGAGCAGTACTTC.

CDR3 bases: TGTGCCAGCAGCTTGATTAGGGCCCTCGGCACCGGGGAGCTGTTTTTT. Its protein is CASSLIRALGTGELFF. V is TRBV7-9 and J is TRBJ2-2, with D hard to call. With 3 bases removed from V and 4 bases from J, the gap between germline ends came to 15 bases. CDR1 is SEHNR, CDR2 FQNEAQ, per germline (reference sequence). This CDR3 is built from 16 residues.

The chain links TRBV11-2 to TRBJ2-5; no reliable D call. Trimming left V 0 bases short and J 8 bases short, with 10 bases between. The CDR3 loop spans 13 amino acids. Per germline, CDR1 SGHAT and CDR2 FQNNGV. The chain's CDR3 is CASSLDQGSTQYF. The CDR3 DNA reads as TGTGCCAGCAGCTTAGACCAAGGGTCAACCCAGTACTTC.

The chain is built from TRBV10-1 and TRBJ2-7; 8 bases line up with TRBD1. V lost 6 bases and J lost 4; bases outside the gene matches: 11. CDR1 WNHNN and CDR2 SYGVQD come from the germline V gene (reference sequence). The CDR3 totals 15 residues. CDR3 bases: TGCGCCAGCAGCCCCGGGCAGGGGGCTAATTACGAGCAGTACTTC. This encodes CASSPGQGANYEQYF.

This chain connects TRBV7-6 to TRBJ2-5; 9 bases line up with TRBD2. The J call could be wrong; TRBJ2-7 is a better fit for the DNA end. From germline, CDR1 is SGHVS and CDR2 FNYEAQ. The CDR3 is made up of 16 amino acids. The CDR3 nucleotides read TGTGCCAGCAGCTTAGAGAGTGCTAGCGGGACTTACGAGCAGTACTTC. This translates into CASSLESASGTYEQYF.

The V gene is TRBV6-5, the J gene TRBJ1-5; possible D gene TRBD1, 6 bases. CDR1 is MNHEY and CDR2 is SVGAGI in the germline V gene. V lost 2 bases and J lost 5, with 16 bases in between. The CDR3 totals 16 residues. The CDR3 DNA follows: TGTGCCAGCAGTTACCTCTTATGGACAGCTGATCAGCCCCAGCATTTT. Encoded protein: CASSYLLWTADQPQHF.

The rearrangement uses TRBV6-1 and TRBJ1-5; D uncertain. CDR3 length equals 15 residues. Between the trimmed V and J ends, which lost 6 bases and 3 bases, there was a span of 15 bases. Germline values: CDR1 MNHNS, CDR2 SASEGT. CDR3 residues: CASRKYKPDNQPQHF. In DNA, the CDR3 is TGTGCCAGCAGGAAGTATAAGCCCGACAATCAGCCCCAGCATTTT.

The chain links TRBV6-6 to TRBJ1-2; D perhaps matches TRBD1 (5 bases). Trimming cost V 7 bases and J 0 bases, with 18 bases left between them. The CDR3 is 16 amino acids. From germline, CDR1 is MNHNY and CDR2 SVGAGI (reference sequence). The CDR3 region has the DNA TGTGCCAGCACAATAAGGAGCGGCAGGGCTAACTATGGCTACACCTTC. It specifies CASTIRSGRANYGYTF.

In its sample, this clone was seen once. The J gene is TRBJ2-5, the V gene TRBV5-1; 9 nucleotides align to TRBD2. The end of the DNA aligns better with TRBJ2-7, so the J call may be wrong. There are 15 residues in the CDR3. Germline values: CDR1 SGHRS, CDR2 YFSETQ. The CDR3: CASSLETSGAYEQYF. In DNA form, the CDR3 reads TGCGCCAGCAGCTTGGAGACTAGCGGCGCCTACGAGCAGTACTTC.

The rearrangement joins TRBV28 to TRBJ2-7; 7 bases line up with TRBD2. V lost 6 bases and J lost 0; bases outside the gene matches: 5. Germline V gives CDR1 MDHEN, CDR2 SYDVKM. This CDR3 region has 14 residues. CDR3 sequence: CASRGGFYSYEQYF. The CDR3 bases are TGTGCCAGCAGGGGGGGGTTTTACTCCTACGAGCAGTACTTC.

CDR3 amino acids: CASSLDGIGSGRAQQYF. The CDR3 DNA sequence: TGCGCCAGCAGCTTGGATGGGATCGGGAGCGGGAGGGCCCAGCAGTACTTC. The V and J genes are TRBV5-1 and TRBJ2-7; 10 positions match TRBD2. This CDR3 region has 17 residues. Germline loops: CDR1 SGHRS, CDR2 YFSETQ. Trimming removed 0 bases from V and 8 bases from J; junction bases left unmatched: 14.

This chain uses TRBV28 with TRBJ1-5; 8 bases fit TRBD1. The germline V gene encodes CDR1 MDHEN and CDR2 SYDVKM. Unmatched junction bases numbered 8, after V lost 7 bases and J lost 6 bases. The CDR3 is 14 residues long. Here the CDR3 DNA reads TGTGCCAGCATTCCAGGACAGGGCGGTCAGCCCCAGCATTTT. Its protein is CASIPGQGGQPQHF.

This chain joins TRBV29-1 and TRBJ2-5, with D unclear. Trimming stripped 3 bases from V and 3 bases from J, with 8 bases between. Germline lookup yields CDR1 SQVTM and CDR2 ANQGSEA. The CDR3 is 12 residues long. This chain's CDR3 is CSVDWGKETQYF. CDR3 DNA sequence: TGCAGCGTTGATTGGGGAAAAGAGACCCAGTACTTC.

The rearrangement links TRBV28 to TRBJ2-5; possible D gene TRBD1, 5 bases. This CDR3 comprises 13 residues. Germline CDR1 and CDR2: MDHEN and SYDVKM. V shed 5 bases and J shed 1 base, with 8 bases lying between them. The CDR3 here is CASSGQGQETQYF. DNA for the CDR3: TGTGCCAGCAGTGGGCAGGGCCAAGAGACCCAGTACTTC.

The chain is built from TRBV18 and TRBJ2-7; TRBD2 matches at 14 bases. Germline values: CDR1 KGHSH, CDR2 LQKENI. Unmatched junction bases numbered 10, after V lost 5 bases and J lost 4 bases. The CDR3 is made up of 17 amino acids. The CDR3 DNA follows: TGTGCCAGCTCAAGTGCGGGACTAGCGGGAGCTTTATACGAGCAGTACTTC. Amino acid sequence: CASSSAGLAGALYEQYF.

This sequence joins TRBV6-5 and TRBJ1-2, with D tentatively TRBD1 (5 bases). The V end was cut by 5 bases, the J end by 4 bases, with 8 bases between. The germline CDR1 and CDR2 sequences are MNHEY and SVGAGI. This CDR3 spans 12 amino acids. The CDR3, as DNA: TGTGCCAGCAGTGAAGGGGTCTATGGCTACACCTTC. Its protein is CASSEGVYGYTF.

The V and J genes are TRBV2 and TRBJ1-6; D is possibly TRBD1 (5 bases). Germline V lookup: CDR1 SNHLY, CDR2 FYNNEI. Deletions cut 6 bases from V and 14 bases from J, with 17 bases between. The CDR3 loop spans 13 amino acids. The CDR3 spells CASRTGQRETLHF. In nucleotides, the CDR3 is TGTGCCAGCAGAACCGGACAACGCGAGACCCTCCACTTT.

The chain uses TRBV28 and TRBJ1-2, with D perhaps matching TRBD1 (5 bases). The ends were cut back, 5 bases at V and 3 bases at J, with 10 bases in the middle. This CDR3 spans 13 amino acids. Germline-derived CDR1 and CDR2 are MDHEN and SYDVKM. The CDR3 loop is CASSPLRDYGYTF. The CDR3 bases are TGTGCCAGCAGTCCTCTCAGGGACTATGGCTACACCTTC.

The chain links TRBV11-2 to TRBJ2-1; unclear D gene. V was pared by 0 bases and J by 1 base, with 13 bases between. CDR1 is SGHAT and CDR2 is FQNNGV in the germline V gene. The length of the CDR3 is 17 residues. The DNA of the CDR3 is TGTGCCAGCAGCTTAGATGGGCTCTTACCTTCCTACAATGAGCAGTTCTTC. This encodes CASSLDGLLPSYNEQFF. The full variable domain, completed using reference TRBV11-2 and TRBJ2-1, is EAGVAQSPRYKIIEKRQSVAFWCNPISGHATLYWYQQILGQGPKLLIQFQNNGVVDDSQLPKDRFSAERLKGVDSTLKIQPAKLEDSAVYLCASSLDGLLPSYNEQFFGPGTRLTVL.

The chain is built from TRBV2 and TRBJ1-5; TRBD1 matches 7 bases. This CDR3 contains 17 residues. Germline trimming cut 6 bases from V and 0 bases from J; bases unmatched to any gene: 11. Germline CDR1 and CDR2: SNHLY and FYNNEI. The CDR3 nucleotides read TGTGCCAGCAGAGGGGGCGGGCGTTCCCTTAGCAATCAGCCCCAGCATTTT. This encodes CASRGGGRSLSNQPQHF.

The gene calls are TRBV5-4 and TRBJ2-6, with unresolved D. V was shortened by 0 bases and J by 1 base, with 11 bases between the two germline ends. The CDR3 sequence is 17 residues long. CDR1 is SGHNT and CDR2 is YYREEE in the germline V gene (reference sequence). Here the CDR3 reads CASSLGPTHSGANVLTF. The DNA for the CDR3 is TGTGCCAGCAGCTTGGGGCCCACTCATTCTGGGGCCAACGTCCTGACTTTC.

V and J are TRBV10-3 and TRBJ2-4; TRBD2 aligns across 7 bases. Germline CDR1 reads ENHRY; CDR2 reads SYGVKD. With V trimmed by 2 bases and J by 1 base, 11 bases remained unmatched. The CDR3 covers 18 residues. Written as DNA, the CDR3 is TGTGCCATCAGTGAGAGTGCCGGAGTCGGGAGGGCCAAAAACATTCAGTACTTC. It specifies CAISESAGVGRAKNIQYF.